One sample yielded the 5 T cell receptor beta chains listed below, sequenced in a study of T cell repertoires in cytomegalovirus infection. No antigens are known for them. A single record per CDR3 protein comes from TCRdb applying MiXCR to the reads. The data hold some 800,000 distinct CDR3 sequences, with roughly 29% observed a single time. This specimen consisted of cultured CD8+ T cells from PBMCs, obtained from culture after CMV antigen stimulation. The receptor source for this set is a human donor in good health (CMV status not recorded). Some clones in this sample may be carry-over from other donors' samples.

CDR3 loop: CSVVGVPRDEQYF. The CDR3 bases are TGCAGCGTTGTGGGTGTACCCAGAGACGAGCAGTACTTC. The rearrangement uses TRBV29-1 and TRBJ2-7; D call uncertain. The germline V and J ends were trimmed by 4 bases and 5 bases, with 15 bases remaining between them. The germline CDR1 and CDR2 sequences are SQVTM and ANQGSEA. The CDR3 contains 13 residues.

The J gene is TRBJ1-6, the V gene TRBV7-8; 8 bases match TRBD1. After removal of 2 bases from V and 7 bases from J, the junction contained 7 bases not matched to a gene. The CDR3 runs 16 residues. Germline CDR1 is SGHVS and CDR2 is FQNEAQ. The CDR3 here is CASSLSTGGSNSPLHF. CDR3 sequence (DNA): TGTGCCAGCAGCTTAAGCACAGGGGGGTCCAATTCACCCCTCCACTTT. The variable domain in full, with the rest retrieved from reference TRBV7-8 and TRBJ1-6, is GAGVSQSPRYKVAKRGQDVALRCDPISGHVSLFWYQQALGQGPEFLTYFQNEAQLDKSGLPSDRFFAERPEGSVSTLKIQRTQQEDSAVYLCASSLSTGGSNSPLHFGNGTRLTVT.

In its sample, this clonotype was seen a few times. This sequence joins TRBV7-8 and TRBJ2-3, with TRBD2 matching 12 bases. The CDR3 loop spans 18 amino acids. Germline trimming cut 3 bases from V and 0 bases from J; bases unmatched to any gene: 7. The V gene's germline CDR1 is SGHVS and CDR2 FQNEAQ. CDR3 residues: CASSFSSGGGRSTDTQYF. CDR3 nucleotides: TGTGCCAGCAGCTTTTCTAGCGGGGGGGGCCGAAGCACAGATACGCAGTATTTT.

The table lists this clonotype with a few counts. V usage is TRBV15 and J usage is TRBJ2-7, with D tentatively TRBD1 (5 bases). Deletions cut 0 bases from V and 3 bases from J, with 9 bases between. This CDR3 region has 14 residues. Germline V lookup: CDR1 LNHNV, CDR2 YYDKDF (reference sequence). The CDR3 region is CATSRDRRGYEQYF. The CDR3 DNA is TGTGCCACCAGCAGAGATCGAAGGGGCTACGAGCAGTACTTC.

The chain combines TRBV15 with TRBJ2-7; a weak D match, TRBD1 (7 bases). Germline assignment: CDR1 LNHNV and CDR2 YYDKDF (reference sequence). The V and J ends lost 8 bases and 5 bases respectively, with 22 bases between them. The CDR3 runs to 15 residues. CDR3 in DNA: TGTGCCACCGCCCCAGAGGGGGCCTGCGGGAACGAGCAGTACGTC. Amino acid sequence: CATAPEGACGNEQYV.